What follows describes a single T cell receptor (beta chain). During active infection, Seattle patients enrolled and were then monitored through disease. Profiled with immunoSEQ multiplex PCR; TCRdb holds only in-frame clones, not every one. The sample lists hundreds of thousands of clones, less than 90% occurring once. The entry originates in a study of blood T cell repertoires in COVID-19. Germline V gives CDR1 SGHTA, CDR2 FQGNSA. The length of the CDR3 is 17 residues. The ends lost 1 base at V and 1 base at J; junction bases unmatched: 6. The chain carries TRBV7-2 and TRBJ2-5; 10 nucleotides align to TRBD2. The receptor was derived from a woman in her 70s with COVID-19, enrolled during active disease. The sample taken for sequencing was peripheral blood. CDR3 bases: TGTGCCAGCAGCTTAGGGGGGCTAGCGGGGGTCCAAGAGACCCAGTACTTC. Protein sequence: CASSLGGLAGVQETQYF.